A selection of T cell receptor beta chains follows, all from one sample in a study of shared clonotypes between healthy human individuals. Sequencing used immunoSEQ multiplex PCR; TCRdb keeps in-frame clones, though not all of them. This repertoire shows about 2.3 million clones, less than 95% found once; its top ten account for 0.37%. The sequenced sample consisted of naive CD4+ T cells from PBMCs. These receptor sequences come from a man aged 18 to 35 in good health. Some clones in this sample may be carry-over from other donors' samples. CDR3s include the opening cysteine and the closing phenylalanine or tryptophan. A D gene is named only where the DNA matches it firmly. Clone size is shown for a subset of rows, as once, few, many or a class of expanded clone.

.	TRBJ2-5	.	TRBV18	CASSAGQQETQYF	TGTGCCAGCTCGGCAGGACAGCAAGAGACCCAGTACTTC
.	TRBJ1-4	.	TRBV5-1	CASGVGDANEKLFF	TGCGCCAGCGGGGTGGGGGACGCAAATGAAAAACTGTTTTTT
TRBD1	TRBJ2-1	.	TRBV9	CASSVRDSYNEQFF	TGTGCCAGCAGCGTAAGGGACAGCTACAATGAGCAGTTCTTC
.	TRBJ2-4	.	TRBV7-3	CASSQSRLGKNIQYF	TGTGCCAGCAGCCAATCCCGGCTTGGCAAAAACATTCAGTACTTC
.	TRBJ2-1	.	TRBV19	CASSIGPLGTEQFF	TGTGCCAGTAGTATAGGTCCCCTCGGGACAGAGCAGTTCTTC
.	TRBJ2-7	.	TRBV28	CASSLGAYEQYF	TGTGCCAGCAGTTTGGGGGCGTACGAGCAGTACTTC
.	TRBJ1-1	.	TRBV30	CAWSGGMNTEAFF	TGTGCCTGGTCGGGGGGAATGAACACTGAAGCTTTCTTT
.	TRBJ1-5	few	TRBV28	CASSSNRVGNQPQHF	TGTGCCAGCAGTTCCAACAGGGTGGGGAATCAGCCCCAGCATTTT
TRBD2	TRBJ2-3	.	TRBV6-5	CASRAGLAADTQYF	TGTGCCAGCAGAGCGGGACTAGCGGCGGATACGCAGTATTTT
.	TRBJ2-1	.	TRBV5-4	CASSLALNNEQFF	TGTGCCAGCAGCTTGGCGTTAAACAATGAGCAGTTCTTC
TRBD1	TRBJ2-3	.	TRBV18	CASSTRGRGDTQYF	TGTGCCAGCTCAACGAGGGGGCGCGGAGATACGCAGTATTTT
.	TRBJ1-5	.	TRBV4-1	CASSQDPIERGRGNQPQHF	TGCGCCAGCAGCCAAGATCCCATTGAACGGGGAAGAGGCAATCAGCCCCAGCATTTT
.	TRBJ2-3	once	TRBV7-3	CASSLNRDSTDTQYF	TGTGCCAGCAGCTTAAACCGGGACAGCACAGATACGCAGTATTTT
TRBD1	TRBJ2-7	.	TRBV27	CASSFRQGARASGSYEQYF	TGTGCCAGCAGTTTCCGACAGGGGGCGAGGGCTAGCGGGTCCTACGAGCAGTACTTC
.	TRBJ2-5	few	TRBV7-2	CASSSQETQYF	TGTGCCAGCAGCTCGCAAGAGACCCAGTACTTC
TRBD1	TRBJ1-5	.	TRBV6-5	CASSQDRGAHQPQHF	TGTGCCAGCAGCCAGGACAGGGGTGCACATCAGCCCCAGCATTTT
TRBD1	TRBJ2-7	.	TRBV11-2	CASLRQGAYEQYF	TGTGCCAGCCTAAGACAGGGGGCCTACGAGCAGTACTTC
TRBD2	TRBJ2-5	.	TRBV4-1	CASSQIAGTPGTQYF	TGCGCCAGCAGCCAAATAGCGGGAACCCCCGGGACCCAGTACTTC
.	TRBJ1-1	once	TRBV28	CASSLSTGLRTEAFF	TGTGCCAGCAGTTTATCGACTGGGCTACGCACTGAAGCTTTCTTT
.	TRBJ2-3	.	TRBV4-1	CASSQTRAGPTDTQYF	TGCGCCAGCAGCCAAACCCGGGCCGGTCCCACAGATACGCAGTATTTT
TRBD2	TRBJ2-1	.	TRBV7-2	CASSIIAGGPSNEQFF	TGTGCCAGCAGCATCATAGCGGGAGGGCCCTCGAATGAGCAGTTCTTC
TRBD1	TRBJ2-7	.	TRBV6-1	CASGTAISYEQYF	TGTGCCAGCGGGACAGCGATCTCCTACGAGCAGTACTTC
TRBD1	TRBJ2-7	.	TRBV10-1	CASSETGGEQYF	TGCGCCAGCAGTGAGACAGGGGGCGAGCAGTACTTC
.	TRBJ2-1	.	TRBV7-8	CASSLDLDYNEQFF	TGTGCCAGCAGCTTAGATCTGGACTACAATGAGCAGTTCTTC
TRBD1	TRBJ1-4	.	TRBV29-1	CSVRGQGGEKLFF	TGCAGCGTACGGGGACAGGGTGGAGAAAAACTGTTTTTT
TRBD2	TRBJ2-1	.	TRBV5-1	CASRQTSGSRGGEQFF	TGCGCCAGCAGACAGACTAGCGGGAGTCGGGGTGGTGAGCAGTTCTTC
.	TRBJ2-3	.	TRBV5-5	CASGAGQSTDTQYF	TGTGCCAGCGGCGCGGGACAAAGCACAGATACGCAGTATTTT
.	TRBJ1-3	few	TRBV29-1	CSVGESSGNTIYF	TGCAGCGTTGGGGAGAGCTCTGGAAACACCATATATTTT
.	TRBJ1-2	.	TRBV5-5	CASSLVLGRDPTYGYTF	TGTGCCAGCAGCTTGGTCCTCGGGCGGGACCCGACCTATGGGTACACCTTC
.	TRBJ1-2	.	TRBV29-1	CSARVSAGGYTF	TGCAGCGCCCGTGTTTCCGCGGGTGGCTACACCTTC
.	TRBJ1-1	.	TRBV30	CAWSGGRDTEAFF	TGTGCCTGGAGTGGGGGCAGGGACACTGAAGCTTTCTTT
.	TRBJ1-1	.	TRBV9	CASSKIQETTEAFF	TGTGCCAGCAGTAAGATACAGGAGACCACTGAAGCTTTCTTT
TRBD2	TRBJ2-7	.	TRBV5-1	CASHEGGAGGPVIEQYF	TGCGCCAGCCATGAGGGTGGAGCGGGAGGGCCGGTTATCGAGCAGTACTTC
.	TRBJ2-1	.	TRBV9	CASSVARAGYNEQFF	TGTGCCAGCAGCGTAGCTCGCGCAGGGTACAATGAGCAGTTCTTC
.	TRBJ2-7	.	TRBV13	CASSLGRSRSYEQYF	TGTGCCAGCAGCTTAGGCCGTAGTCGGTCCTACGAGCAGTACTTC
TRBD1	TRBJ1-6	.	TRBV4-3	CASSRRTGRNSPLHF	TGCGCCAGCAGCAGAAGGACAGGGCGAAATTCACCCCTCCACTTT
.	TRBJ1-2	.	TRBV20-1	CSARQGSGYTF	TGCAGTGCGAGGCAGGGTTCTGGCTACACCTTC
TRBD2	TRBJ2-5	.	TRBV5-6	CASSSVGGQETQYF	TGTGCCAGCAGCTCGGTGGGGGGGCAAGAGACCCAGTACTTC
TRBD1	TRBJ2-6	.	TRBV28	CAGQGARGAGSNVLTF	TGTGCCGGACAGGGGGCACGGGGGGCTGGTTCCAACGTCCTGACTTTC
TRBD2	TRBJ2-1	.	TRBV19	CASTPEASSGIDNEQFF	TGTGCCAGTACCCCAGAAGCGTCTAGCGGGATTGACAATGAGCAGTTCTTC
.	TRBJ2-3	.	TRBV15	CATSRVSTDTQYF	TGTGCCACCAGCAGAGTCAGCACAGATACGCAGTATTTT
.	TRBJ2-7	.	TRBV28	CAAGFTGGAYEQYF	TGTGCCGCAGGCTTCACGGGGGGCGCCTACGAGCAGTACTTC
TRBD1	TRBJ1-2	.	TRBV10-3	CAISRDRDGYTF	TGTGCCATCAGTCGGGACAGGGATGGCTACACCTTC
.	TRBJ1-2	.	TRBV9	CASSARGNYGYTF	TGTGCCAGCAGCGCCAGGGGTAACTATGGCTACACCTTC
.	TRBJ1-2	.	TRBV4-1	CASSQDRFESFNYGYTF	TGCGCCAGCAGCCAAGACAGGTTCGAGAGTTTTAACTATGGCTACACCTTC
.	TRBJ1-2	.	TRBV28	CASRSGTLLGYTF	TGTGCCAGCAGATCCGGGACATTACTTGGCTACACCTTC
.	TRBJ1-2	.	TRBV28	CASSFGQFRSGYTF	TGTGCCAGCAGTTTCGGACAGTTCCGCTCTGGCTACACCTTC
.	TRBJ2-1	.	TRBV6-5	CASSGDRIDNEQFF	TGTGCCAGCAGTGGAGACAGGATCGACAATGAGCAGTTCTTC
TRBD2	TRBJ2-2	once	TRBV5-1	CASRLDSGDNTGELFF	TGCGCCAGCAGATTGGATAGCGGGGATAACACCGGGGAGCTGTTTTTT
TRBD1	TRBJ1-2	.	TRBV28	CASSFAGQGEIGYTF	TGTGCCAGCAGTTTTGCGGGACAGGGGGAGATCGGCTACACCTTC
.	TRBJ2-5	.	TRBV15	CATSRRLAGETQYF	TGTGCCACCAGCAGAAGGCTAGCTGGGGAGACCCAGTACTTC
.	TRBJ1-5	.	TRBV5-8	CASSPGKDQGNQPQHF	TGTGCCAGCAGCCCGGGGAAGGATCAGGGCAATCAGCCCCAGCATTTT
TRBD1	TRBJ2-7	.	TRBV15	CATSRGAGTGVYEQYF	TGTGCCACCAGCAGAGGGGCCGGCACAGGGGTTTACGAGCAGTACTTC
.	TRBJ2-3	.	TRBV19	CASSILARELTDTQYF	TGTGCCAGTAGTATCTTAGCGAGGGAGCTCACAGATACGCAGTATTTT